This T cell receptor beta chain was identified during a study of CD8 T cells in ankylosing spondylitis. This clonotype has at least ten counts. The CDR3 is made up of 13 amino acids. V lost 0 bases to trimming and J lost 7 bases, with 7 bases between them. CDR1 and CDR2 (germline): SGHTA, FQGTGA. Molecular-barcoded quantitative 5'-RACE produced these TCR beta libraries. MiXCR, run by TCRdb on the 5' RACE reads, gives a single entry per CDR3 protein. The sample has 50,000 to 70,000 distinct CDR3 sequences, approximately 6% seen once; the top ten hold 5%. This sequence joins TRBV7-3 and TRBJ1-5, with D unresolved. The TCR comes from a male donor with ankylosing spondylitis. The sample was synovial fluid, either unsorted or a sorted T cell fraction (not recorded which). CDR3 nucleotides: TGTGCCAGCAGCTTAACGTACCAACAGCCCCAGCATTTT. It codes for CASSLTYQQPQHF.